This T cell receptor (beta chain) originates from a study of cytomegalovirus exposure and HLA in healthy donors. PCR amplification relied on 60 Vbeta primers (plus 13 Jbeta primers). Some clones are missing from TCRdb's copy, which holds only in-frame ones; the method was immunoSEQ multiplex PCR. The data show roughly 140,000 clones, roughly 80% seen once. Turning to this clone: Its matching antigen is unknown.

V gave up 7 bases and J gave up 0 bases; unmatched junction bases: 5. From germline, CDR1 is MNHNY and CDR2 SVGAGI (reference sequence). CDR3 length equals 14 residues. Study-wide results and limits: With later analysis, a missense DCLRE1C variant became linked to TCR beta V- and J-gene trimming. As a later analysis revealed, most CMV-associated TCR beta chains appeared HLA-restricted. DRB1 had the most TCR associations and HLA-C the fewest, a later analysis found, with rates varying by HLA locus. A later analysis appeared to link common viral pathogens to several of the most significant clusters.

V usage is TRBV6-6 and J usage is TRBJ1-1, with 7 bases lining up with TRBD1. The TCR sequence derives from a female donor in good health and CMV-seronegative. The sample taken for sequencing was PBMCs. The CDR3 loop is CASNPGQMNTEAFF. CDR3 coding DNA: TGTGCCAGCAATCCGGGACAGATGAACACTGAAGCTTTCTTT.